The 14 T cell receptor beta chains reported below all come from one sample, sequenced in a study of blood T cells in healthy people across ages. Primers used in a second PCR of roughly 6 to 12 cycles were a sample-barcoded 5' primer and a J-beta primer mix. TCRdb itself ran the 5' RACE reads through MiXCR, one entry per CDR3 protein. Of around 1,600,000 distinct CDR3 sequences in the sample, less than 45% were seen once. The source material was blood. All receptors derive from a woman younger than 35 in good health.

The V gene is TRBV20-1, the J gene TRBJ1-2; TRBD1 matches 7 bases. V lost 0 bases to trimming and J lost 3 bases; unmatched junction nucleotides: 13. Per germline, CDR1 DFQATT and CDR2 SNEGSKA (reference sequence). This CDR3 is built from 17 residues. The CDR3 spells CSARDLEGAPGDYGYTF. The CDR3, as DNA: TGCAGTGCTAGAGATCTTGAGGGGGCCCCGGGTGACTATGGCTACACCTTC.

A few counts support this clonotype. V gene TRBV7-9 combines with J gene TRBJ2-3, with TRBD1 matching over 7 bases. Germline V CDR1 and CDR2: SEHNR, FQNEAQ (reference sequence). The CDR3 consists of 16 residues. After removal of 4 bases from V and 2 bases from J, the junction contained 9 bases not matched to a gene. The CDR3 DNA reads TGTGCCAGCAGCTCCCGGGGACAGACAATCACAGATACGCAGTATTTT. Its translation is CASSSRGQTITDTQYF.

This clonotype was counted a few times. The V gene is TRBV28, the J gene TRBJ2-7; D is uncertain. The CDR3 contains 15 residues. Per germline, CDR1 MDHEN and CDR2 SYDVKM. The germline V and J ends were trimmed by 3 bases and 4 bases, with 16 bases remaining between them. CDR3 protein: CASSFQPAQNYEQYF. The DNA of the CDR3 is TGTGCCAGCAGTTTCCAGCCAGCCCAGAATTACGAGCAGTACTTC. The full variable domain, in which reference TRBV28 and TRBJ2-7 provide the parts outside the CDR3, is DVKVTQSSRYLVKRTGEKVFLECVQDMDHENMFWYRQDPGLGLRLIYFSYDVKMKEKGDIPEGYSVSREKKERFSLILESASTNQTSMYLCASSFQPAQNYEQYFGPGTRLTVT.

V gene TRBV6-2 or TRBV6-3 combines with J gene TRBJ1-1, with a possible D match to TRBD1 (5 bases). Trimming left V 7 bases short and J 3 bases short, with 15 bases between. There are 14 residues in the CDR3. Germline V gives CDR1 MNHEY, CDR2 SVGEGT. The CDR3 reads CASTTGHEDTEAFF. CDR3 in DNA: TGTGCCAGCACAACGGGGCACGAGGACACTGAAGCTTTCTTT.

A few counts support this clonotype. The chain recombines TRBV6-5 with TRBJ2-1; D possibly corresponds to TRBD1 (6 bases). This CDR3 has 21 residues. The germline V and J ends were trimmed by 4 bases and 3 bases, with 31 bases remaining between them. CDR1 and CDR2 (germline): MNHEY, SVGAGI. The CDR3 loop is CASSFLSPLYREEKNYNEQFF. CDR3 sequence (DNA): TGTGCCAGCAGTTTCCTCTCCCCTTTATACAGGGAAGAGAAAAACTACAATGAGCAGTTCTTC.

J is TRBJ2-3 and V is TRBV11-2; perhaps TRBD2 as D (5 bases). The V gene's germline CDR1 is SGHAT and CDR2 FQNNGV. Trimming left V 8 bases short and J 4 bases short, with 13 bases between. CDR3 length: 13 residues. CDR3 coding DNA: TGTGCCAGCCTCCGAGGGCTGGCAGATACGCAGTATTTT. It translates to CASLRGLADTQYF.

This rearrangement joins TRBV4-2 to TRBJ1-1, with D unclear. The CDR3 spans 15 residues. Trimming stripped 0 bases from V and 5 bases from J, with 13 bases between. The germline V gene has CDR1 LGHNA and CDR2 YNFKEQ. The CDR3 loop reads CASSQDWTQRTEAFF. In DNA, the CDR3 is TGTGCCAGCAGCCAAGATTGGACCCAGCGTACTGAAGCTTTCTTT.

This clonotype was found a few times. The V and J genes are TRBV29-1 and TRBJ1-5, with D maybe TRBD1 (6 bases). The CDR3 is 14 residues long. CDR1 and CDR2 from the germline V gene are SQVTM and ANQGSEA. V dropped 6 bases and J dropped 4 bases, with 16 bases sitting between them. CDR3 nucleotide sequence: TGCAGCGTGCGCGACGGGGGGCGGAATCAGCCCCAGCATTTT. As protein: CSVRDGGRNQPQHF.

The rearrangement links TRBV5-1 to TRBJ1-1; the D is unclear. Trimming shortened V by 4 bases and J by 5 bases, and 15 bases separated the two germline ends. The germline V gene has CDR1 SGHRS and CDR2 YFSETQ. This CDR3 spans 14 amino acids. CDR3 loop: CASSQPTEATEAFF. CDR3 DNA sequence: TGCGCCAGCAGCCAACCGACGGAGGCGACTGAAGCTTTCTTT.

This clonotype was counted once. DNA of the CDR3: TGTGCCAGCAGCTTAGGGGAAGGCGCAGTCCTGAACACTGAAGCTTTCTTT. Translating it yields CASSLGEGAVLNTEAFF. The chain has TRBV7-9 and TRBJ1-1; unclear D gene. There are 17 residues in the CDR3. Trimming shortened V by 1 base and J by 0 bases, and 15 bases separated the two germline ends. CDR1 SEHNR and CDR2 FQNEAQ come from the germline V gene (reference sequence). The whole variable domain, filled in from reference TRBV7-9 and TRBJ1-1, reads DTGVSQNPRHKITKRGQNVTFRCDPISEHNRLYWYRQTLGQGPEFLTYFQNEAQLEKSRLLSDRFSAERPKGSFSTLEIQRTEQGDSAMYLCASSLGEGAVLNTEAFFGQGTRLTVV.

The rearrangement links TRBV2 to TRBJ1-2; 8 nucleotides match TRBD1. CDR1 and CDR2 from the germline V gene are SNHLY and FYNNEI. V lost 5 bases to trimming and J lost 2 bases; unmatched junction nucleotides: 7. The CDR3 sequence is 15 residues long. The CDR3 here is CASSNPGTGNYGYTF. For the CDR3, the DNA is TGTGCCAGCAGTAACCCCGGGACAGGAAACTATGGCTACACCTTC.

A few counts support this clonotype. This sequence joins TRBV12-3 or TRBV12-4 and TRBJ2-2; a weak D match, TRBD1 (6 bases). V was clipped by 5 bases and J by 3 bases, with 10 bases between them. The CDR3 is made up of 14 amino acids. CDR3: CASSVDSHTGELFF. The CDR3 bases are TGTGCCAGCAGTGTGGACAGTCACACCGGGGAGCTGTTTTTT.

CDR3 in DNA: TGTGCCAGTCACTTACAGGGGGCGCCACATACGCAGTATTTT. It translates to CASHLQGAPHTQYF. This chain joins TRBV12-3 or TRBV12-4 and TRBJ2-3, with 9 bases lining up with TRBD1. The V and J ends lost 9 bases and 7 bases, in that order; junction bases with no gene match: 11. This CDR3 region has 14 residues.

This clonotype has more than one count but fewer than ten. The genes are TRBV5-1 and TRBJ1-2; D call uncertain. V dropped 2 bases and J dropped 0 bases, with 8 bases sitting between them. Germline values: CDR1 SGHRS, CDR2 YFSETQ. This CDR3 spans 14 amino acids. The CDR3: CASSFGETNYGYTF. CDR3 bases: TGCGCCAGCAGCTTTGGTGAAACTAACTATGGCTACACCTTC.